This T cell receptor beta chain was identified in a study of T cell changes during pregnancy in multiple sclerosis. Profiled with immunoSEQ multiplex PCR; TCRdb holds only in-frame clones, not every one. The data hold fewer than 50,000 clones, with under 95% observed a single time. Germline V gene lookup returns CDR1 MNHEY and CDR2 SVGAGI. This CDR3 is 15 amino acids long. Trimming took 4 bases from V and 1 from J, leaving 11 bases between them. This sequence originates from a female donor in good health, enrolled as a control in a pregnancy study. The sample consisted of CD4+ T cells from peripheral blood mononuclear cells, taken in the second trimester of pregnancy. The chain is built from TRBV6-5 and TRBJ1-3; D ambiguous. CDR3 residues: CASSSPAASGNTIYF. Here the CDR3 DNA reads TGTGCCAGCAGTTCACCCGCGGCATCTGGAAACACCATATATTTT.